A single sample gave rise to the 27 T cell receptor beta chains below, sequenced in a study of cytomegalovirus exposure and HLA in healthy donors. 13 Jbeta primers and 60 Vbeta primers were used for the PCR. Measured with immunoSEQ multiplex PCR; TCRdb has only the in-frame clones, and not every one. The sample table sets out 65,000 to 95,000 clones. The sequenced sample consisted of PBMCs. These TCRs come from a female donor in good health and CMV-seropositive.

J is TRBJ1-5 and V is TRBV7-8; 7 nucleotides align to TRBD1. Trimming at V came to 8 bases and at J to 6 bases, leaving 4 bases not matched to a gene. The CDR3 has 12 amino acids. CDR1 and CDR2 (germline): SGHVS, FQNEAQ. The chain's CDR3 is CASAQGVQPQHF. CDR3 sequence (DNA): TGTGCCAGCGCCCAGGGGGTTCAGCCCCAGCATTTT.

This chain uses TRBV7-2 with TRBJ1-2, with D uncertain. Germline V gene lookup returns CDR1 SGHTA and CDR2 FQGNSA. Deletions cut 7 bases from V and 8 bases from J, with 17 bases between. This CDR3 is built from 13 residues. CDR3 amino acids: CASIPEWVEGYTF. The DNA of the CDR3 is TGTGCCAGCATCCCTGAATGGGTGGAGGGCTACACCTTC. The whole variable domain, filled in from reference TRBV7-2 and TRBJ1-2, reads GAGVSQSPSNKVTEKGKDVELRCDPISGHTALYWYRQSLGQGLEFLIYFQGNSAPDKSGLPSDRFSAERTGGSVSTLTIQRTQQEDSAVYLCASIPEWVEGYTFGSGTRLTVV.

This chain connects TRBV7-8 to TRBJ2-3, with D possibly matching TRBD2 (5 bases). Trimming stripped 1 base from V and 0 bases from J, with 8 bases between. Germline V gene sequence: CDR1 SGHVS, CDR2 FQNEAQ. This CDR3 contains 15 residues. The CDR3 bases are TGTGCCAGCAGCTTAGGCGGGTACAGCACAGATACGCAGTATTTT. Protein sequence: CASSLGGYSTDTQYF.

This sequence joins TRBV5-4 and TRBJ1-2, with D hard to call. This CDR3 is 12 amino acids long. The V gene lost 3 bases and the J gene lost 6 bases, with 9 bases spanning the gap. Germline CDR1 is SGHNT and CDR2 is YYREEE (reference sequence). The CDR3 DNA is TGTGCCAGCAGCTCCGAGCGAGATGGCTACACCTTC. It translates to CASSSERDGYTF.

J is TRBJ1-1 and V is TRBV7-9; unclear D gene. V was clipped by 2 bases and J by 4 bases, with 11 bases between them. The CDR3 consists of 14 residues. The germline gives CDR1 SEHNR, CDR2 FQNEAQ (reference sequence). CDR3 amino acids: CASSLRGMVTEAFF. The CDR3 DNA reads as TGTGCCAGCAGCTTACGGGGAATGGTCACTGAAGCTTTCTTT.

The chain links TRBV6-6 to TRBJ1-4, with D perhaps matching TRBD1 (5 bases). The CDR3 spans 15 residues. Germline lookup yields CDR1 MNHNY and CDR2 SVGAGI (reference sequence). The V gene lost 1 base and the J gene lost 7 bases, with 13 bases spanning the gap. In DNA, the CDR3 is TGTGCCAGCAGTTACTTGGGGGGGTCGGGTGAAAAACTGTTTTTT. It is translated as CASSYLGGSGEKLFF.

The chain recombines TRBV10-3 with TRBJ2-2, with 13 bases aligning to TRBD2. The length of the CDR3 is 16 residues. The germline gives CDR1 ENHRY, CDR2 SYGVKD. The junction had 4 bases not matched to a gene; V was cut back by 4 bases and J by 5 bases. The CDR3 coding sequence is TGTGCCATCAGTGGTGGGGGACTAGCGGGAACCGGGGAGCTGTTTTTT. This sequence encodes CAISGGGLAGTGELFF.

The chain recombines TRBV27 with TRBJ2-5; D is ambiguous. The J call may be faulty, since TRBJ2-7 better matches the DNA end. The CDR3 extends over 13 amino acids. The V gene's germline CDR1 is MNHEY and CDR2 SMNVEV (reference sequence). The CDR3 is CASSQSYNYEQYF. The CDR3 coding sequence is TGTGCCAGCAGTCAAAGTTACAACTACGAGCAGTACTTC.

The DNA of the CDR3 is TGTGCCAGCAGTCCCCTTAGTAGCTCCTACAATGAGCAGTTCTTC. Translated: CASSPLSSSYNEQFF. This chain joins TRBV2 and TRBJ2-1; D unclear. There are 15 residues in the CDR3. CDR1 and CDR2 from the germline V gene are SNHLY and FYNNEI. Trimming took 5 bases from V and 0 from J, leaving 11 bases between them.

The chain is built from TRBV7-2 and TRBJ2-6; a weak D match, TRBD1 (5 bases). V lost 4 bases and J 0 bases, leaving 7 bases between the germline ends. CDR1 SGHTA and CDR2 FQGNSA come from the germline V gene. The CDR3 is 15 amino acids. The CDR3 reads CASSYRSSGANVLTF. CDR3 DNA sequence: TGTGCCAGCAGCTACAGGAGCTCTGGGGCCAACGTCCTGACTTTC.

V usage is TRBV19 and J usage is TRBJ2-2; 12 bases are shared with TRBD2. The CDR3 extends over 17 amino acids. Germline CDR1 and CDR2: LNHDA and SQIVND (reference sequence). Germline trimming cut 5 bases from V and 6 bases from J; bases unmatched to any gene: 10. The CDR3 region has the DNA TGTGCCAGTAGTCCTGAACTAGCGGGGGGAAGTTCCGGGGAGCTGTTTTTT. Translation gives CASSPELAGGSSGELFF.

J is TRBJ2-1 and V is TRBV9; 14 nucleotides match TRBD2. This CDR3 contains 17 residues. From germline, CDR1 is SGDLS and CDR2 YYNGEE. V lost 3 bases and J lost 6; bases outside the gene matches: 8. CDR3 loop: CASSEGTSGSPTNEQFF. The DNA for the CDR3 is TGTGCCAGCAGCGAGGGGACTAGCGGGAGTCCGACCAATGAGCAGTTCTTC.

The chain links TRBV30 to TRBJ1-2; 10 nucleotides align to TRBD1. Germline CDR1 GTSNPN, CDR2 SVGIG (reference sequence). The CDR3 contains 16 residues. J lost 0 bases, V lost 3 bases, and 7 bases had no gene match. The CDR3 reads CAWRSGQGRTNYGYTF. For the CDR3, the DNA is TGTGCCTGGAGATCGGGACAGGGGCGCACTAACTATGGCTACACCTTC.

V gene TRBV28 combines with J gene TRBJ2-5; TRBD1 aligns across 8 bases. After removal of 1 base from V and 2 bases from J, the junction contained 6 bases not matched to a gene. The CDR3 is made up of 16 amino acids. Looked up from germline, CDR1 is MDHEN and CDR2 is SYDVKM. CDR3 protein: CASSLLDRDAQETQYF. The CDR3 region has the DNA TGTGCCAGCAGTTTATTGGACAGGGATGCGCAAGAGACCCAGTACTTC.

This rearrangement joins TRBV2 to TRBJ1-6; maybe TRBD1 (6 bases). V lost 5 bases and J lost 7, with 15 bases in between. CDR3 size: 15 residues. The V gene's germline CDR1 is SNHLY and CDR2 FYNNEI. CDR3 amino acids: CASSPPAGENSPLHF. CDR3 in DNA: TGTGCCAGCAGTCCCCCGGCAGGGGAAAATTCACCCCTCCACTTT.

The DNA of the CDR3 is TGTGCCAGCAGTTCGACCGGACTAGCGGTTATAACCTACGAGCAGTACTTC. It codes for CASSSTGLAVITYEQYF. The chain combines TRBV27 with TRBJ2-7; 10 bases align to TRBD2. Germline-derived CDR1 and CDR2 are MNHEY and SMNVEV (reference sequence). V trimming: 4 bases; J trimming: 2 bases; junction bases outside the gene matches: 11. CDR3 size: 17 residues.

CDR3 loop: CASSGTGGRFGYTF. The CDR3 region has the DNA TGCGCCAGCAGCGGGACAGGGGGCCGTTTTGGCTACACCTTC. The chain employs TRBV5-1 and TRBJ1-2, with TRBD1 matching 12 bases. Looked up from germline, CDR1 is SGHRS and CDR2 is YFSETQ. The CDR3 is made up of 14 amino acids. V was clipped by 4 bases and J by 7 bases; unmatched bases: 5.

The chain joins TRBV2 to TRBJ2-1, with 8 bases that match TRBD2. There are 15 residues in the CDR3. Germline V gives CDR1 SNHLY, CDR2 FYNNEI. J lost 12 bases, V lost 7 bases, and 17 bases had no gene match. The CDR3 DNA follows: TGTGCCAGCAATTATCCCGGGACTAGTGAAGAGGGGCAGTTCTTC. Amino acids: CASNYPGTSEEGQFF.

The V call is TRBV18, the J call TRBJ2-1; 10 bases match TRBD2. CDR3 size: 15 residues. Germline V gene lookup returns CDR1 KGHSH and CDR2 LQKENI. The trim removed 4 bases at V and 5 bases at J, leaving 5 bases unmatched. CDR3 region: CASSLAAGGNNEQFF. In DNA form, the CDR3 reads TGTGCCAGCTCACTCGCAGCGGGAGGGAACAATGAGCAGTTCTTC.

The chain is built from TRBV7-9 and TRBJ1-2; D may be TRBD1 (6 bases). This CDR3 is built from 13 residues. Trimming shortened V by 8 bases and J by 4 bases, and 14 bases separated the two germline ends. The germline V gene encodes CDR1 SEHNR and CDR2 FQNEAQ (reference sequence). The CDR3 sequence: CASQERGIYGYTF. The CDR3 DNA reads TGTGCCAGCCAAGAGAGGGGGATCTATGGCTACACCTTC.

The rearrangement links TRBV27 to TRBJ2-3, with D possibly matching TRBD1 (6 bases). The V gene lost 1 base and the J gene lost 4 bases, with 9 bases spanning the gap. This CDR3 comprises 14 residues. Per the germline V gene, CDR1 is MNHEY and CDR2 is SMNVEV (reference sequence). CDR3 coding DNA: TGTGCCAGCAGTTTATACAGGGAATCAGATACGCAGTATTTT. Amino acid sequence: CASSLYRESDTQYF.

This chain joins TRBV15 and TRBJ2-3; 9 nucleotides align to TRBD2. The germline V gene encodes CDR1 LNHNV and CDR2 YYDKDF (reference sequence). The junction had 9 bases not matched to a gene; V was cut back by 9 bases and J by 5 bases. The CDR3 is made up of 14 amino acids. The CDR3 DNA sequence: TGTGCCACTGCCGTGGCGGGAGGGATAGATACGCAGTATTTT. It is translated as CATAVAGGIDTQYF.

The chain is built from TRBV6-1 and TRBJ1-1; tentatively, D is TRBD1 (6 bases). CDR1 and CDR2 from the germline V gene are MNHNS and SASEGT. With 7 bases removed from V and 5 bases from J, the gap between germline ends came to 17 bases. The CDR3 is 14 residues long. The CDR3 is CASTSRRGGTEAFF. Here the CDR3 DNA reads TGTGCCAGCACCTCTCGCAGGGGAGGGACTGAAGCTTTCTTT.

CDR3 bases: TGTGCCATCAGCACAGGCCTTATAGGGTACGAGCAGTACTTC. Protein product: CAISTGLIGYEQYF. The chain joins TRBV10-3 to TRBJ2-5; D perhaps matches TRBD1 (5 bases). Judging by the DNA end, TRBJ2-7 fits better; the J call may be wrong. The CDR3 runs to 14 residues. In germline, CDR1 is ENHRY, CDR2 SYGVKD.

On this clone: In the same sample, other DNA sequences code for this CDR3. The chain couples TRBV7-2 to TRBJ1-3, with a weak D call TRBD1 (6 bases). Germline V gene data show CDR1 as SGHTA and CDR2 as FQGNSA. Deletions cut 6 bases from V and 1 base from J, with 16 bases between. The CDR3 sequence is 16 residues long. CDR3 region: CASSARTGRSGNTIYF. The CDR3 region has the DNA TGTGCCAGCAGTGCTCGAACAGGGCGATCTGGAAACACCATATATTTT.

CDR3 loop: CASSITGGRTYEQYF. The CDR3 DNA sequence: TGTGCCAGCAGTATTACGGGGGGGAGGACCTACGAGCAGTACTTC. The chain recombines TRBV27 with TRBJ2-7; 8 bases are shared with TRBD2. Germline V lookup: CDR1 MNHEY, CDR2 SMNVEV (reference sequence). V lost 5 bases, J lost 2 bases, and 8 bases stayed unmatched. The CDR3 is 15 residues long.

The rearrangement joins TRBV7-2 to TRBJ1-1, with unresolved D. Per germline, CDR1 SGHTA and CDR2 FQGNSA. Trimming stripped 3 bases from V and 5 bases from J, with 10 bases between. This CDR3 contains 13 residues. CDR3: CASSFGHGTEAFF. As DNA, the CDR3 is TGTGCCAGCAGCTTTGGCCACGGGACTGAAGCTTTCTTT.